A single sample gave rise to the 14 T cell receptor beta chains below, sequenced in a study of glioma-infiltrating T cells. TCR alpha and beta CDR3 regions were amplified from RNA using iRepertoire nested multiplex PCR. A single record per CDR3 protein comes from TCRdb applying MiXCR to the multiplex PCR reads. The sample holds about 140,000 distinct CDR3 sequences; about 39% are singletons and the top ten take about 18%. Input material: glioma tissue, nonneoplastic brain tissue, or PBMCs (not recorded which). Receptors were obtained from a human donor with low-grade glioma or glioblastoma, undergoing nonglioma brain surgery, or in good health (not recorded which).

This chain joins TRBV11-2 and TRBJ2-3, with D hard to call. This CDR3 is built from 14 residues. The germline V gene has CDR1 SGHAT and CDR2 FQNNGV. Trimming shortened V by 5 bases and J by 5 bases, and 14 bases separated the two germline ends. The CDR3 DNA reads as TGTGCCAGCAGCAAGGGTGAGGTTGGAGATACGCAGTATTTT. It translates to CASSKGEVGDTQYF.

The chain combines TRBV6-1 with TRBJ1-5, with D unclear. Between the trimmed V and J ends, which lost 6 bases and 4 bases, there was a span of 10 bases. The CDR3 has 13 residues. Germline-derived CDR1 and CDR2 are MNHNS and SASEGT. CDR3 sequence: CASRRTGNQPQHF. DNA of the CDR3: TGTGCCAGCAGACGGACGGGTAATCAGCCCCAGCATTTT.

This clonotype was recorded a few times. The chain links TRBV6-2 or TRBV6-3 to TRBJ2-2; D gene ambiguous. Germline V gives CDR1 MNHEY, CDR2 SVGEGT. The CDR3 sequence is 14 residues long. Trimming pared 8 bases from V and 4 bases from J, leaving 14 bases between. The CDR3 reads CASRTIRSTGELFF. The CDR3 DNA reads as TGTGCCAGCCGAACCATTAGGAGCACCGGGGAGCTGTTTTTT.

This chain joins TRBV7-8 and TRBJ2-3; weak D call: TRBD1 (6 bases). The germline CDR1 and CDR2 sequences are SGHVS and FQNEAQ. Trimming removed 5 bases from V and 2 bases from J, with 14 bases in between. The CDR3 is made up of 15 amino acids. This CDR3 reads CASSPRTEITDTQYF. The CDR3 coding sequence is TGTGCCAGCAGCCCCCGGACAGAAATCACAGATACGCAGTATTTT. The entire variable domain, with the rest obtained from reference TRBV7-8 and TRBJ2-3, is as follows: GAGVSQSPRYKVAKRGQDVALRCDPISGHVSLFWYQQALGQGPEFLTYFQNEAQLDKSGLPSDRFFAERPEGSVSTLKIQRTQQEDSAVYLCASSPRTEITDTQYFGPGTRLTVL.

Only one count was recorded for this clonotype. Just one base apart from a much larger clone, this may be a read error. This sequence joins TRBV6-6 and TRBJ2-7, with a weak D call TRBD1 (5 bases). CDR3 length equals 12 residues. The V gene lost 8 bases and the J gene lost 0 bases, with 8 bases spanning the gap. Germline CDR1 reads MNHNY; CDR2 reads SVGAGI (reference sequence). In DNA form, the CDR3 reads TGTGCCAGCGGGGCCTACTCCTACGAGCAGTACTTC. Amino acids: CASGAYSYEQYF.

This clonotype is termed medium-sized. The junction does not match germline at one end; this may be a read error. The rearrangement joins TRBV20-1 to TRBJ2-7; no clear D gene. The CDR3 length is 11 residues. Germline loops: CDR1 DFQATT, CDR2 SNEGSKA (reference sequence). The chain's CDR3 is CSVRVGVEQYF. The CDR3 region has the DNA TGCAGTGTTAGAGTCGGTGTCGAGCAGTACTTC.

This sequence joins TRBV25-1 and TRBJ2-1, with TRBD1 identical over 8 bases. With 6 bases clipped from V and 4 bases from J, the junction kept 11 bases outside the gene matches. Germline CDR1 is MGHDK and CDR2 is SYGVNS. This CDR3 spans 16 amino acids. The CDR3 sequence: CASSGQGQGSYNEQFF. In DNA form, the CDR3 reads TGTGCCAGCAGCGGACAAGGACAGGGTAGTTACAATGAGCAGTTCTTC.

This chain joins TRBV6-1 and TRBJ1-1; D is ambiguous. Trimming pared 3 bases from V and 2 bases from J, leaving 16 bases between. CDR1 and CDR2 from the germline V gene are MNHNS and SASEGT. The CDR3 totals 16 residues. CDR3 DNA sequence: TGTGCCAGCAGTGATCTGGGGATATACGGAAACACTGAAGCTTTCTTT. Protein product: CASSDLGIYGNTEAFF.

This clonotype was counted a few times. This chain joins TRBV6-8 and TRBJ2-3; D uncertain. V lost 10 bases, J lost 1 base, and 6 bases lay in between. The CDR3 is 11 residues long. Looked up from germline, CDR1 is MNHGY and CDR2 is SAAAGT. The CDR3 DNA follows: TGTGCCATCAGCGGCACAGATACGCAGTATTTT. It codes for CAISGTDTQYF.

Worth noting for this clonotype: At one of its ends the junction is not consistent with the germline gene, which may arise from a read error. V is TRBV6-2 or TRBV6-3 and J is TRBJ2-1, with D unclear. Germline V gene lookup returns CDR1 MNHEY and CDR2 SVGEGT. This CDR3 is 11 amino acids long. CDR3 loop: CPSSSYNAQFF. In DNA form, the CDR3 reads TGTCCCAGCAGTTCCTACAATGCGCAGTTCTTC.

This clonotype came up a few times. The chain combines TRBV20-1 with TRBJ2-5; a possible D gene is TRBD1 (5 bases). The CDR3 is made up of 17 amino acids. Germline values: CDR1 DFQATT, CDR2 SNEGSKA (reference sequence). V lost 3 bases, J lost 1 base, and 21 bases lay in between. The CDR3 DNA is TGCAGTGCTAGGGGTGATGTTCAGGGTTCGCGCCAAGAGACCCAGTACTTC. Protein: CSARGDVQGSRQETQYF.

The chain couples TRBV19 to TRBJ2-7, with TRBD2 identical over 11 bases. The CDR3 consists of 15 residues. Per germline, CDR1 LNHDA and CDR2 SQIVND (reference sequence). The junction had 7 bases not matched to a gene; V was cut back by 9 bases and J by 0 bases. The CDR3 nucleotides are TGTGCCAGCGGAACTAGCGGGAGATCCTCCTACGAGCAGTACTTC. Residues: CASGTSGRSSYEQYF.

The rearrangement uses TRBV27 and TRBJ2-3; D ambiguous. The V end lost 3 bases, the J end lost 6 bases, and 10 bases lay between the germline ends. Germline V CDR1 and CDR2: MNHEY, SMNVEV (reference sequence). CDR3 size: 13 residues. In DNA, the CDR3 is TGTGCCAGCAGTTTTTCCTGGGCTGATACGCAGTATTTT. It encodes CASSFSWADTQYF.

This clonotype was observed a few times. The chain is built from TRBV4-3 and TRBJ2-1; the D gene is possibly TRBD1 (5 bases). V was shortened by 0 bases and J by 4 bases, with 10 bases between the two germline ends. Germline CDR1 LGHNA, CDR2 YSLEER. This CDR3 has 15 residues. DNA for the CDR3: TGCGCCAGCAGCCAAGATCCCGCAGGGTACAATGAGCAGTTCTTC. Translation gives CASSQDPAGYNEQFF.